This T cell receptor beta chain came from a study of blood T cell repertoires in COVID-19 (dated by TCRdb to the early 2020s). Study-level background: Collaborator samples came from the United States, Italy and Spain and covered acute and convalescent phases of COVID-19. The prospective study material was composed of cDNA or gDNA derived from T cells, B-cell-depleted T cells, or PBMCs. Subjects who had been exposed to COVID-19, were actively infected with it, or had recovered from it provided the deeply sampled blood TCRbeta repertoires that made up the dataset. The repertoires were released in a freely available public database intended as a resource for research on the immune response to SARS-CoV-2. The samples were drawn from the first 160 participants of the ongoing ImmuneRACE study and from 1,200 or so subjects provided by 6 global collaborators. A de-identified subject ID, COVID-19 status, age in years and sex were almost always included in the sample metadata. Where available, HLA class I and class II types were obtained from metadata supplied by the sample provider rather than from assay-based typing. Beyond this particular receptor, the publication reports: The quantity of clinical and demographic metadata differed by source and by participant and was supplied without curation.

CDR1 and CDR2 were assigned from the germline V gene (reference sequence) as PRHDT and FYEKMQ. The CDR3, cysteine through phenylalanine, is 13 amino acids long. Only the CDR3 DNA is retained, 39 bases long and in frame from the first base. V gives up 2 bases and J gives up 5 bases, and the segment between their germline ends measures 10 bases. TCRbeta CDR3 regions were amplified from genomic DNA by means of the immunoSEQ Assay, a bias-controlled multiplex PCR. Per the authors' processing: Within the assay, amplification of reference gene primers was used to estimate how many nucleated cells each sample contained. To quantify the absolute abundance of each unique TCRbeta CDR3 rearrangement, sequence reads were collapsed and filtered. For each sample, productive Simpson clonality was calculated as the square root of Simpson's diversity index over productive rearrangements. Here the immuneACCESS table is served through TCRdb, limited to in-frame sequences with V and J called. Missing clones are a known gap in these copies; in checked studies unresolved V genes cover under half, and the rest lacks a known reason. That table furnishes V, J and clone size, whereas the DNA furnished D and trimming. Here the sample has around 100,000 clones; about 85% occur a single time. The ten largest clones represent 9.5% to 15% of the sample.

Each collaborating institution followed its own protocols to collect whole blood in K2EDTA tubes. For TCRbeta analysis, collaborators shipped samples as frozen whole blood, isolated PBMCs, or DNA extracted from either of those sample types. A remark on this clone: What antigen it recognizes has not been identified. No clone much larger than this one lies a single base away; base qualities are absent.

Rearrangement joined TRBV13 to TRBJ2-7, with no D gene named confidently. The receptor was derived from a human donor in a cohort sampled during active COVID-19. Sequences were obtained from peripheral blood. The DNA sequence is as follows: TGTGCCAGCAGCTTAAACCGGTTCCACGAGCAGTACTTC. The resulting protein is CASSLNRFHEQYF.